This T cell receptor beta chain comes out of a study of technical replicates of blood from a few donors. This table comes from immunoSEQ multiplex PCR, and its TCRdb copy is limited to in-frame clones, with some not included. The data hold about 80,000 clones, with 95% to 98% observed a single time. V trimming: 0 bases; J trimming: 9 bases; junction bases outside the gene matches: 5. Looked up from germline, CDR1 is SGHNT and CDR2 is YENEEA. The CDR3 is 13 amino acids. Sequences were obtained from T cells isolated from PBMCs. This receptor was identified in a human donor in good health. V gene TRBV11-3 combines with J gene TRBJ2-7; 7 bases agree with TRBD1. The CDR3 DNA reads as TGTGCCAGCAGCTTAGACCGACAGGGATGGCAGTACTTC. Translated, it gives CASSLDRQGWQYF.